This T cell receptor (beta chain) was sequenced during a study of blood T cell repertoires in COVID-19. Study in general: The analysed material was cDNA or gDNA that came from T cells, B-cell-depleted T cells, or PBMCs.

Generated by immunoSEQ multiplex PCR, the TCRdb table keeps only in-frame clones and is missing some. Here the sample spans 400,000 to 500,000 clones, approximately 88% being singletons. The V and J ends lost 5 bases and 5 bases respectively, with 12 bases between them. This CDR3 is built from 13 residues. Germline assignment: CDR1 PRHDT and CDR2 FYEKMQ (reference sequence). This TCR was recovered from a woman between 40 and 55 years old who had recovered from COVID-19. Sequencing was performed on PBMCs or T cells enriched from blood (not recorded which). The J gene is TRBJ1-1, the V gene TRBV13; the D gene is possibly TRBD1 (6 bases). The CDR3 region has the DNA TGTGCCAGCAGCCCCACAGGGAGTACTGAAGCTTTCTTT. Its translation is CASSPTGSTEAFF.